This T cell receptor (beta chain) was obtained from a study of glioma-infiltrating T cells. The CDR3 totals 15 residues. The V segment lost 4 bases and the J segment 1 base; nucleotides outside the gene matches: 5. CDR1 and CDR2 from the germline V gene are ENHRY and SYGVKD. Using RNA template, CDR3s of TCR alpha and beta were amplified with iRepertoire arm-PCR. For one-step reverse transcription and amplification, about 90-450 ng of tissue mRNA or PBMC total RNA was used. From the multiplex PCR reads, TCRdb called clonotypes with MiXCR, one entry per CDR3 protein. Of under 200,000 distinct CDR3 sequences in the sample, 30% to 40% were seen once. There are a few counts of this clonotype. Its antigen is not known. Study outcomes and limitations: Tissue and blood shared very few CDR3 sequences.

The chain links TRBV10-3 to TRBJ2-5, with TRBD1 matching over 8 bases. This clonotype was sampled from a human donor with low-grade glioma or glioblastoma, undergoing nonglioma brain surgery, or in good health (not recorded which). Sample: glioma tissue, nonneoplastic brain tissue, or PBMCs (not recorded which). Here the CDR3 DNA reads TGTGCCATCAGTGCTACAGGGGGAAGCCAAGAGACCCAGTACTTC. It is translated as CAISATGGSQETQYF.